One and the same sample provided the 17 T cell receptor beta chains below, sequenced in a study of T cell changes during pregnancy in multiple sclerosis (dated by TCRdb to about 2019). To prepare the library, the immunoSEQ multiplex PCR assay was applied. The table was pulled from immuneACCESS by TCRdb, which kept in-frame rearrangements only. Such tables lose some clones; where checked, under half of the loss comes from unresolved V genes, and the rest has no known cause. The sample yields roughly 110,000 clones; roughly 90% were counted once. The ten largest clones take up 0.78% of the sample. Material: peripheral blood, obtained in the third trimester of pregnancy. These receptors all stem from a female donor in good health, enrolled as a control in a pregnancy study.

This clone was counted once. The chain employs TRBV7-9 and TRBJ2-1; 12 nucleotides align to TRBD2. This CDR3 spans 17 amino acids. Unmatched junction bases numbered 12, after V lost 5 bases and J lost 7 bases. Per the germline V gene, CDR1 is SEHNR and CDR2 is FQNEAQ (reference sequence). Here the CDR3 reads CASSRTNSTSGGNEQFF. CDR3 in DNA: TGTGCCAGCAGCCGCACGAATTCTACTAGCGGGGGGAATGAGCAGTTCTTC. Combining the CDR3 with reference TRBV7-9 and TRBJ2-1 gives the whole variable domain DTGVSQNPRHKITKRGQNVTFRCDPISEHNRLYWYRQTLGQGPEFLTYFQNEAQLEKSRLLSDRFSAERPKGSFSTLEIQRTEQGDSAMYLCASSRTNSTSGGNEQFFGPGTRLTVL.

To note about this clone: A read error may produce the germline difference seen at one junction end. The gene calls are TRBV7-7 and TRBJ1-1, with D perhaps matching TRBD1 (6 bases). Per germline, CDR1 SSHAT and CDR2 FNYEAQ (reference sequence). CDR3 size: 13 residues. CDR3 nucleotide sequence: TGTGCTAGCAGTCGGACAGTGAACACTGAAGCTTTCTTT. Its protein product is CASSRTVNTEAFF. The whole variable domain, filled in from reference TRBV7-7 and TRBJ1-1, reads GAGVSQSPRYKVTKRGQDVTLRCDPISSHATLYWYQQALGQGPEFLTYFNYEAQPDKSGLPSDRFSAERPEGSISTLTIQRTEQRDSAMYRCASSRTVNTEAFFGQGTRLTVV.

The chain combines TRBV4-1 with TRBJ2-3; 9 nucleotides agree with TRBD1. Germline V lookup: CDR1 MGHRA, CDR2 YSYEKL. The CDR3 covers 16 residues. With 4 bases clipped from V and 3 bases from J, the junction kept 8 bases outside the gene matches. CDR3: CASSRGGTGRTDTQYF. CDR3 nucleotides: TGCGCCAGCAGCCGAGGGGGGACAGGGAGGACAGATACGCAGTATTTT.

V is TRBV30 and J is TRBJ2-3; 11 bases are shared with TRBD2. Germline V gene sequence: CDR1 GTSNPN, CDR2 SVGIG (reference sequence). CDR3 length: 17 amino acids. J lost 4 bases, V lost 3 bases, and 12 bases had no gene match. The DNA for the CDR3 is TGTGCCTGGAGCCGAGCGGCTAGCGGGGGGATAGCAGATACGCAGTATTTT. This sequence encodes CAWSRAASGGIADTQYF.

The chain uses TRBV7-3 and TRBJ1-6; 7 bases line up with TRBD1. J lost 7 bases, V lost 6 bases, and 9 bases had no gene match. Germline CDR1 and CDR2: SGHTA and FQGTGA. CDR3 length: 15 amino acids. The CDR3 region is CASSLGGTANSPLHF. The CDR3 nucleotides are TGTGCCAGCAGTTTAGGAGGGACAGCGAATTCACCCCTCCACTTT.

The rearrangement uses TRBV4-2 and TRBJ2-7; 8 nucleotides agree with TRBD2. The CDR3 is 17 residues long. Germline trimming cut 1 base from V and 0 bases from J; bases unmatched to any gene: 8. CDR1 is LGHNA and CDR2 is YNFKEQ in the germline V gene. The CDR3 loop is CASSQGWRGASSYEQYF. The CDR3, as DNA: TGTGCCAGCAGCCAAGGGTGGCGGGGGGCCAGCTCCTACGAGCAGTACTTC.

The chain employs TRBV6-1 and TRBJ2-3, with 9 bases lining up with TRBD2. V lost 2 bases and J lost 3; bases outside the gene matches: 21. CDR3 length: 21 residues. The germline V gene has CDR1 MNHNS and CDR2 SASEGT. For the CDR3, the DNA is TGTGCCAGCAGTGAAACTGGGGGGCCGGGACTAGCCGCCTCCTTGACAGATACGCAGTATTTT. Its translation is CASSETGGPGLAASLTDTQYF.

This chain joins TRBV29-1 and TRBJ1-2; D is undetermined. The CDR3 totals 11 residues. V lost 0 bases, J lost 4 bases, and 3 bases lay in between. Germline V gene lookup returns CDR1 SQVTM and CDR2 ANQGSEA. Here the CDR3 DNA reads TGCAGCGTTGAAGACGGCTATGGCTACACCTTC. It codes for CSVEDGYGYTF. Using reference TRBV29-1 and TRBJ1-2 for the parts outside the CDR3, the full variable domain is SAVISQKPSRDICQRGTSLTIQCQVDSQVTMMFWYRQQPGQSLTLIATANQGSEATYESGFVIDKFPISRPNLTFSTLTVSNMSPEDSSIYLCSVEDGYGYTFGSGTRLTVV.

This sequence joins TRBV7-2 and TRBJ1-6, with D perhaps TRBD1 (5 bases). CDR1 is SGHTA and CDR2 is FQGNSA in the germline V gene. Trimming left V 1 base short and J 7 bases short, with 11 bases between. This CDR3 region has 15 residues. The chain's CDR3 is CASSLVGQGNSPLHF. The CDR3 coding sequence is TGTGCCAGCAGCTTAGTAGGTCAGGGAAATTCACCCCTCCACTTT.

The J gene is TRBJ1-5, the V gene TRBV30, with D perhaps matching TRBD1 (6 bases). Between the trimmed V and J ends, which lost 4 bases and 7 bases, there was a span of 17 bases. Germline values: CDR1 GTSNPN, CDR2 SVGIG (reference sequence). The CDR3 contains 14 residues. CDR3 in amino acids: CAWNHRAGGQPQHF. In DNA, the CDR3 is TGTGCCTGGAATCACAGGGCCGGGGGGCAGCCCCAGCATTTT.

The V call is TRBV7-2, the J call TRBJ1-2; 7 nucleotides line up with TRBD1. Per germline, CDR1 SGHTA and CDR2 FQGNSA. The V and J ends lost 6 bases and 8 bases, in that order; junction bases with no gene match: 12. The CDR3 has 14 amino acids. This CDR3 reads CASRSGTAGAGYTF. The CDR3 region has the DNA TGTGCCAGCAGATCCGGGACAGCCGGGGCAGGCTACACCTTC.

The chain has TRBV2 and TRBJ1-4; perhaps TRBD1 as D (6 bases). Germline V gives CDR1 SNHLY, CDR2 FYNNEI. Deletions cut 8 bases from V and 2 bases from J, with 15 bases between. The CDR3 is 15 residues long. The CDR3 nucleotides read TGTGCCAGCCGGTACGAGGACAGTACTAATGAAAAACTGTTTTTT. Protein: CASRYEDSTNEKLFF. Looking up the rest from reference TRBV2 and TRBJ1-4 gives the full variable domain: EPEVTQTPSHQVTQMGQEVILRCVPISNHLYFYWYRQILGQKVEFLVSFYNNEISEKSEIFDDQFSVERPDGSNFTLKIRSTKLEDSAMYFCASRYEDSTNEKLFFGSGTQLSVL.

This sequence joins TRBV19 and TRBJ1-1; D remains unclear. The CDR3 extends over 14 amino acids. CDR1 and CDR2 from the germline V gene are LNHDA and SQIVND (reference sequence). V lost 6 bases and J lost 0, with 11 bases in between. The CDR3 sequence: CASRGYELNTEAFF. The CDR3 DNA follows: TGTGCCAGTAGGGGCTACGAATTGAACACTGAAGCTTTCTTT.

V and J are TRBV5-5 and TRBJ2-2, with 9 positions matching TRBD1. V dropped 0 bases and J dropped 0; count of bases not matched to a gene: 6. This CDR3 has 18 residues. Looked up from germline, CDR1 is SGHKS and CDR2 is YYEKEE (reference sequence). The CDR3 is CASSLEGQGAANTGELFF. DNA for the CDR3: TGTGCCAGCAGCTTGGAGGGACAGGGAGCCGCGAACACCGGGGAGCTGTTTTTT.

The V call is TRBV19, the J call TRBJ1-2; TRBD1 aligns across 8 bases. The CDR3 loop spans 12 amino acids. Losses at the gene ends were 6 bases for V and 8 bases for J; bases not matched to a gene: 5. Germline CDR1 is LNHDA and CDR2 is SQIVND (reference sequence). The CDR3 DNA follows: TGTGCCAGTAGGCTACAGGGGGGAGGCTACACCTTC. Translation gives CASRLQGGGYTF.

The chain recombines TRBV19 with TRBJ2-7, with D possibly matching TRBD1 (5 bases). The CDR3 runs to 14 residues. The V and J ends lost 3 bases and 3 bases respectively, with 12 bases between them. In germline, CDR1 is LNHDA, CDR2 SQIVND (reference sequence). CDR3 protein: CASSMQGRFYEQYF. The CDR3 DNA reads TGTGCCAGTAGTATGCAGGGCCGCTTCTACGAGCAGTACTTC.

The DNA for the CDR3 is TGTGCCAGCAGCTTATCCCAGGGGGGTTACAATTCACCCCTCCACTTT. The encoded protein is CASSLSQGGYNSPLHF. The chain joins TRBV11-2 to TRBJ1-6; TRBD1 matches 7 bases. This CDR3 has 16 residues. V was clipped by 2 bases and J by 7 bases; unmatched bases: 8. Per germline, CDR1 SGHAT and CDR2 FQNNGV.